Presented here are 18 T cell receptor beta chains from one specimen sequenced in a study of T cell repertoires in cytomegalovirus infection. MiXCR, run by TCRdb on the reads, gives a single entry per CDR3 protein. The repertoire consists of 57,000 or so distinct CDR3 sequences, with about a third occurring once and the leading ten covering around three quarters. Their cognate antigens are unknown. The specimen sequenced was PBMCs, sequenced either directly or after in vitro stimulation (not recorded which). The receptors here all came from a human donor in good health (CMV status not recorded). Some clones in this sample may be carry-over from other donors' samples.

The chain is built from TRBV4-2 and TRBJ2-7; D is ambiguous. CDR3 length: 11 amino acids. Germline V CDR1 and CDR2: LGHNA, YNFKEQ. Trimming pared 3 bases from V and 1 base from J, leaving 1 base between. This chain's CDR3 is CASSQSYEQYF. DNA for the CDR3: TGTGCCAGCAGCCAGTCCTACGAGCAGTACTTC.

This clonotype was detected a few times. The rearrangement joins TRBV12-3 or TRBV12-4 to TRBJ2-7; D ambiguous. The CDR3 has 14 amino acids. V lost 5 bases to trimming and J lost 6 bases, with 17 bases between them. The CDR3 loop reads CASSKRPLSPEQYF. The DNA for the CDR3 is TGTGCCAGCAGTAAAAGGCCCCTGTCCCCCGAGCAGTACTTC.

This clonotype was counted only a few times. As DNA, the CDR3 is TGTGCCAGCAGACGGACAGGGCTGGTACATGGCTACACCTTC. It specifies CASRRTGLVHGYTF. The rearrangement joins TRBV2 to TRBJ1-2, with 8 nucleotides matching TRBD1. CDR3 length: 14 amino acids. The germline gives CDR1 SNHLY, CDR2 FYNNEI. The V and J ends lost 6 bases and 6 bases, in that order; junction bases with no gene match: 9.

This clonotype was counted only a few times. V gene TRBV6-5 combines with J gene TRBJ2-1, with 10 bases lining up with TRBD2. CDR3 length: 16 amino acids. Losses at the gene ends were 2 bases for V and 6 bases for J; bases not matched to a gene: 7. The germline V gene has CDR1 MNHEY and CDR2 SVGAGI. The CDR3 protein is CASSYIGLADGNEQFF. The DNA of the CDR3 is TGTGCCAGCAGTTACATAGGACTAGCGGACGGCAATGAGCAGTTCTTC.

This clonotype was seen more than once but under ten times. This chain connects TRBV28 to TRBJ2-5, with D maybe TRBD2 (5 bases). CDR3 length equals 13 residues. Trimming stripped 5 bases from V and 7 bases from J, with 14 bases between. Germline V gene lookup returns CDR1 MDHEN and CDR2 SYDVKM. The DNA for the CDR3 is TGTGCCAGCAGTCCGTCGGTCGAGGGGACCCAGTACTTC. This codes for CASSPSVEGTQYF.

This clonotype showed up just a few times. The chain recombines TRBV5-6 with TRBJ1-2; tentative D call: TRBD1 (6 bases). Trimming stripped 3 bases from V and 3 bases from J, with 9 bases between. The germline V gene has CDR1 SGHDT and CDR2 YYEEEE. This CDR3 contains 13 residues. The CDR3 DNA sequence: TGTGCCAGCAGCTACGGACAGTACTATGGCTACACCTTC. As protein: CASSYGQYYGYTF.

This clonotype was recorded at least ten times. The chain recombines TRBV7-9 with TRBJ1-2, with D possibly TRBD1 on 6 matching bases. From germline, CDR1 is SEHNR and CDR2 FQNEAQ (reference sequence). V was shortened by 10 bases and J by 8 bases, with 35 bases between the two germline ends. The CDR3 is made up of 18 amino acids. The CDR3 DNA is TGTGCCACCACCAAGCCGCTGGGGACGGTGGGGGGGCGTGGAGGCTACACCTTC. It specifies CATTKPLGTVGGRGGYTF.

The V gene is TRBV7-8, the J gene TRBJ1-5; no clear D. The germline V gene encodes CDR1 SGHVS and CDR2 FQNEAQ. V lost 2 bases and J 1 base, leaving 12 bases between the germline ends. CDR3 length: 16 amino acids. CDR3 nucleotide sequence: TGTGCCAGCAGCTTAATTGGACGAGTAAGCAATCAGCCCCAGCATTTT. The encoded protein is CASSLIGRVSNQPQHF.

The DNA for the CDR3 is TGTGCCAGCTCACCTATGGGCTATACTGAAGCTTTCTTT. Its protein product is CASSPMGYTEAFF. The V call is TRBV18, the J call TRBJ1-1; no firm D call. V lost 3 bases, J lost 5 bases, and 10 bases lay in between. The germline gives CDR1 KGHSH, CDR2 LQKENI. The CDR3 extends over 13 amino acids.

This clonotype occurred a few times. This rearrangement joins TRBV30 to TRBJ1-2; TRBD1 matches 10 bases. Losses at the gene ends were 3 bases for V and 4 bases for J; bases not matched to a gene: 5. The CDR3 is 14 residues long. The germline V gene encodes CDR1 GTSNPN and CDR2 SVGIG (reference sequence). The CDR3 reads CAWSLTGGLYGYTF. For the CDR3, the DNA is TGTGCCTGGAGCCTGACAGGGGGCCTCTATGGCTACACCTTC. Drawing the rest from reference TRBV30 and TRBJ1-2, the complete variable domain is SQTIHQWPATLVQPVGSPLSLECTVEGTSNPNLYWYRQAAGRGLQLLFYSVGIGQISSEVPQNLSASRPQDRQFILSSKKLLLSDSGFYLCAWSLTGGLYGYTFGSGTRLTVV.

This rearrangement joins TRBV28 to TRBJ2-1, with D possibly being TRBD2 (6 bases). CDR3 length equals 16 residues. Trimming left V 6 bases short and J 1 base short, with 16 bases between. Germline loops: CDR1 MDHEN, CDR2 SYDVKM. CDR3 bases: TGTGCCAGCAGGCCGGGTGCCGGGGGTTCCTACAATGAGCAGTTCTTC. Its translation is CASRPGAGGSYNEQFF.

The chain employs TRBV7-2 and TRBJ2-2, with D possibly matching TRBD2 (5 bases). CDR1 is SGHTA, CDR2 FQGNSA, per germline. V lost 5 bases, J lost 8 bases, and 18 bases lay in between. The CDR3 runs to 15 residues. The CDR3 here is CASSARTTAGGELFF. The CDR3 nucleotides are TGTGCCAGCAGCGCCCGGACCACGGCGGGTGGGGAGCTGTTTTTT.

V and J are TRBV4-1 and TRBJ2-3; 8 bases line up with TRBD2. The V segment lost 4 bases and the J segment 2 bases; nucleotides outside the gene matches: 17. CDR3 size: 19 residues. The germline V gene encodes CDR1 MGHRA and CDR2 YSYEKL. The CDR3 region has the DNA TGCGCCAGCAGCCCCGCCCTTACCGGGGGGGTACGCTACACAGATACGCAGTATTTT. It specifies CASSPALTGGVRYTDTQYF.

This chain links TRBV10-2 with TRBJ2-1, with D uncertain. V lost 6 bases and J lost 8, with 14 bases in between. Germline V gene lookup returns CDR1 WSHSY and CDR2 SAAADI. The CDR3 covers 13 residues. The CDR3 sequence is CASSDILGYEQFF. CDR3 in DNA: TGCGCCAGCAGCGATATCCTGGGCTATGAGCAGTTCTTC.

The V gene is TRBV6-6, the J gene TRBJ2-7, with D uncertain. This CDR3 is built from 13 residues. V was cut by 0 bases and J by 4 bases, with 7 bases left in between. Germline V gene data show CDR1 as MNHNY and CDR2 as SVGAGI (reference sequence). The DNA of the CDR3 is TGTGCCAGCAGTTACTCGAAGGTTTACGAGCAGTACTTC. Its protein product is CASSYSKVYEQYF.

This clonotype was seen ten or more times. The rearrangement uses TRBV12-3 or TRBV12-4 and TRBJ1-3; D not resolved. The V gene lost 8 bases and the J gene lost 2 bases, with 16 bases spanning the gap. The CDR3 loop spans 15 amino acids. The CDR3 bases are TGTGCCAGCCGCCATTTGGGAGTCGCTGGAAACACCATATATTTT. This translates into CASRHLGVAGNTIYF.

This clonotype was seen a handful of times. This chain joins TRBV7-6 and TRBJ2-3; 7 nucleotides line up with TRBD1. Trimming cost V 5 bases and J 8 bases; bases outside gene matches: 7. The CDR3 has 13 residues. Germline CDR1 SGHVS, CDR2 FNYEAQ. For the CDR3, the DNA is TGTGCCAGCAGCCCGACAGGGCGTGGTACGCAGTATTTT. Translating gives CASSPTGRGTQYF. Using reference TRBV7-6 and TRBJ2-3 for the parts outside the CDR3, the full variable domain is GAGVSQSPRYKVTKRGQDVALRCDPISGHVSLYWYRQALGQGPEFLTYFNYEAQQDKSGLPNDRFSAERPEGSISTLTIQRTEQRDSAMYRCASSPTGRGTQYFGPGTRLTVL.

This chain links TRBV18 with TRBJ1-3; D ambiguous. The V end was cut by 1 base, the J end by 4 bases, with 11 bases between. This CDR3 is built from 15 residues. CDR1 and CDR2 (germline): KGHSH, LQKENI. CDR3 sequence (DNA): TGTGCCAGCTCACCACGACGGGCTCCGGGAAACACCATATATTTT. Translated, it gives CASSPRRAPGNTIYF.